The 23 T cell receptor beta chains given below trace back to one sample, sequenced in a study of T cell repertoires in cytomegalovirus infection. TCRdb processed the reads anew with MiXCR; each CDR3 protein has one entry. Of 250,000 to 300,000 distinct CDR3 sequences detected, 22% appear once; the ten largest clones hold approximately 19%. Their antigens are not known. The starting material was cultured PBMCs, obtained from culture after CMV antigen stimulation. The receptors come from a human donor in good health (CMV status not recorded). Some clones in this sample may be carry-over from other donors' samples.

In this sample, this clonotype turned up a few times. The V gene is TRBV7-2, the J gene TRBJ1-3, with D maybe TRBD1 (6 bases). Trimming stripped 3 bases from V and 4 bases from J, with 16 bases between. CDR3 length: 16 amino acids. Germline V gives CDR1 SGHTA, CDR2 FQGNSA. The CDR3 coding sequence is TGTGCCAGCAGCTTTACCCTCACAGGGACCGGAAACACCATATATTTT. Amino acids: CASSFTLTGTGNTIYF.

This clonotype was found many times. The chain links TRBV7-3 to TRBJ2-7; 9 positions agree with TRBD1. Looked up from germline, CDR1 is SGHTA and CDR2 is FQGTGA. The CDR3 consists of 14 residues. V was pared by 3 bases and J by 4 bases, with 4 bases of the junction left unmatched. The CDR3 here is CASSFGQGPYEQYF. The CDR3 DNA is TGTGCCAGCAGCTTCGGACAGGGGCCATACGAGCAGTACTTC.

V usage is TRBV25-1 and J usage is TRBJ2-7, with 7 bases lining up with TRBD1. The CDR3 runs 16 residues. J was trimmed by 0 bases and V by 4 bases; bases with no gene match: 9. CDR1 and CDR2 (germline): MGHDK, SYGVNS. CDR3 sequence (DNA): TGTGCCAGCAGTGCCAGGGGGTCCTATTCCTCCTACGAGCAGTACTTC. This encodes CASSARGSYSSYEQYF.

This clonotype has ten or more counts. The CDR3 loop is CASSSRTGGSYNEQFF. CDR3 bases: TGTGCCAGCAGCTCAAGGACAGGGGGCTCCTACAATGAGCAGTTCTTC. This chain uses TRBV7-2 with TRBJ2-1, with 10 bases fitting TRBD1. CDR1 is SGHTA, CDR2 FQGNSA, per germline. The J segment lost 0 bases and the V segment lost 4 bases, leaving 3 bases of the junction unmatched. The length of the CDR3 is 16 residues. Combining the CDR3 with reference TRBV7-2 and TRBJ2-1 gives the whole variable domain GAGVSQSPSNKVTEKGKDVELRCDPISGHTALYWYRQSLGQGLEFLIYFQGNSAPDKSGLPSDRFSAERTGGSVSTLTIQRTQQEDSAVYLCASSSRTGGSYNEQFFGPGTRLTVL.

This clonotype showed up just once. The chain uses TRBV7-6 and TRBJ1-3; D gene uncertain. Germline V lookup: CDR1 SGHVS, CDR2 FNYEAQ. Trimming shortened V by 2 bases and J by 0 bases, and 14 bases separated the two germline ends. The CDR3 is made up of 17 amino acids. DNA of the CDR3: TGTGCCAGCAGCTTAATAGTTAGGGCAAACTCTGGAAACACCATATATTTT. It translates to CASSLIVRANSGNTIYF. The entire variable domain, with the rest obtained from reference TRBV7-6 and TRBJ1-3, is as follows: GAGVSQSPRYKVTKRGQDVALRCDPISGHVSLYWYRQALGQGPEFLTYFNYEAQQDKSGLPNDRFSAERPEGSISTLTIQRTEQRDSAMYRCASSLIVRANSGNTIYFGEGSWLTVV.

This clonotype was seen a few times. The V and J genes are TRBV10-3 and TRBJ1-3, with D unclear. The germline CDR1 and CDR2 sequences are ENHRY and SYGVKD. V lost 4 bases to trimming and J lost 7 bases, with 8 bases between them. The CDR3 is 12 amino acids. This CDR3 is CAISVDHNTIYF. CDR3 nucleotides: TGTGCCATCAGTGTGGACCATAACACCATATATTTT.

This clonotype was detected a few times. This chain uses TRBV7-9 with TRBJ2-7; D uncertain. There are 12 residues in the CDR3. CDR1 and CDR2 from the germline V gene are SEHNR and FQNEAQ (reference sequence). V was clipped by 0 bases and J by 5 bases, with 5 bases between them. CDR3 nucleotide sequence: TGTGCCAGCAGCTTAGCTCTCGACGAGCAGTACTTC. Its protein is CASSLALDEQYF.

The chain is built from TRBV19 and TRBJ1-6; D might be TRBD1 (5 bases). With 10 bases removed from V and 6 bases from J, the gap between germline ends came to 16 bases. Germline V gene sequence: CDR1 LNHDA, CDR2 SQIVND (reference sequence). This CDR3 has 14 amino acids. This chain's CDR3 is CAKRQPDGNSPLHF. The CDR3 DNA follows: TGTGCCAAGAGACAGCCGGACGGTAATTCACCCCTCCACTTT.

This clonotype was seen only a few times. The chain joins TRBV28 to TRBJ1-5; D gene unclear. Germline assignment: CDR1 MDHEN and CDR2 SYDVKM. The CDR3 covers 13 residues. The germline V and J ends were trimmed by 7 bases and 5 bases, with 12 bases remaining between them. CDR3 in DNA: TGTGCCAGCACCTTGACCGTCGATCAGCCCCAGCATTTT. Translating gives CASTLTVDQPQHF.

The chain has TRBV4-3 and TRBJ2-1; 10 nucleotides align to TRBD1. The V segment lost 4 bases and the J segment 7 bases; nucleotides outside the gene matches: 7. This CDR3 has 15 residues. Germline V gives CDR1 LGHNA, CDR2 YSLEER. CDR3 amino acids: CASSLGTGVGNEQFF. In DNA form, the CDR3 reads TGCGCCAGCAGCCTCGGGACAGGGGTTGGGAATGAGCAGTTCTTC.

There are a few counts of this clonotype. V gene TRBV6-2 or TRBV6-3 combines with J gene TRBJ1-1, with 7 bases aligning to TRBD1. The CDR3 runs 14 residues. V gave up 2 bases and J gave up 2 bases; unmatched junction bases: 2. The germline V gene encodes CDR1 MNHEY and CDR2 SVGEGT. The CDR3 sequence is CASSYAGGNTEAFF. The CDR3 bases are TGTGCCAGCAGTTACGCAGGGGGTAACACTGAAGCTTTCTTT.

This clonotype has at least ten counts. The chain joins TRBV7-2 to TRBJ1-1, with 7 bases lining up with TRBD1. From germline, CDR1 is SGHTA and CDR2 FQGNSA. This CDR3 is built from 14 residues. With V trimmed by 6 bases and J by 6 bases, 10 bases remained unmatched. Written as DNA, the CDR3 is TGTGCCAGCAGGTATACGGGACAGATCCCTGAAGCTTTCTTT. Its protein is CASRYTGQIPEAFF.

This clonotype came up a few times. V usage is TRBV28 and J usage is TRBJ1-1; a possible D gene is TRBD1 (6 bases). The CDR3 length is 16 residues. Germline V gives CDR1 MDHEN, CDR2 SYDVKM. V was pared by 0 bases and J by 1 base, with 12 bases between. CDR3 sequence (DNA): TGTGCCAGCAGTTTATGGGGGGGCGGAAGGAACACTGAAGCTTTCTTT. It codes for CASSLWGGGRNTEAFF.

Ten or more counts support this clonotype. The chain carries TRBV7-2 and TRBJ2-5; 11 bases fit TRBD2. This CDR3 is 19 amino acids long. V gave up 5 bases and J gave up 1 base; unmatched junction bases: 15. Per the germline V gene, CDR1 is SGHTA and CDR2 is FQGNSA. CDR3 in DNA: TGTGCCAGCAGCCCAGGGGGGGGACTAGCGGAGACCTTCCAAGAGACCCAGTACTTC. Encoded protein: CASSPGGGLAETFQETQYF.

The V gene is TRBV24-1, the J gene TRBJ2-3, with 10 bases aligning to TRBD2. Germline assignment: CDR1 KGHDR and CDR2 SFDVKD. The V and J ends lost 4 bases and 5 bases, in that order; junction bases with no gene match: 8. This CDR3 contains 16 residues. CDR3 region: CATSDSIAGGKDTQYF. The CDR3 DNA reads as TGTGCCACCAGTGACTCTATAGCGGGAGGTAAAGATACGCAGTATTTT.

The sample holds a few counts of this clonotype. The chain combines TRBV4-3 with TRBJ2-7; 7 bases fit TRBD2. This CDR3 is 16 amino acids long. Germline values: CDR1 LGHNA, CDR2 YSLEER. Trimming took 1 base from V and 0 from J; bases not matched to a gene: 6. The CDR3 loop reads CASSQGGGRASYEQYV. CDR3 sequence (DNA): TGCGCCAGCAGCCAAGGGGGAGGGAGGGCCTCCTACGAGCAGTACGTC.

The chain recombines TRBV19 with TRBJ2-3; 8 nucleotides match TRBD2. Germline loops: CDR1 LNHDA, CDR2 SQIVND (reference sequence). Trimming took 6 bases from V and 4 from J; bases not matched to a gene: 9. There are 15 residues in the CDR3. The CDR3 here is CASSLTGTRADTQYF. The CDR3 DNA follows: TGTGCCAGTAGCCTAACCGGGACTAGAGCAGATACGCAGTATTTT. Complete variable domain (other parts from reference TRBV19 and TRBJ2-3): DGGITQSPKYLFRKEGQNVTLSCEQNLNHDAMYWYRQDPGQGLRLIYYSQIVNDFQKGDIAEGYSVSREKKESFPLTVTSAQKNPTAFYLCASSLTGTRADTQYFGPGTRLTVL.

This clonotype occurred once. V gene TRBV2 combines with J gene TRBJ2-3, with D possibly being TRBD2 (5 bases). This CDR3 is built from 16 residues. Germline CDR1 and CDR2: SNHLY and FYNNEI. Trimming stripped 5 bases from V and 4 bases from J, with 19 bases between. CDR3 sequence reads: CASSPKRKIGADTQYF. In DNA, the CDR3 is TGTGCCAGCAGTCCTAAGCGGAAAATAGGCGCAGATACGCAGTATTTT.

The chain has TRBV7-9 and TRBJ2-3; D is undetermined. Germline-derived CDR1 and CDR2 are SEHNR and FQNEAQ (reference sequence). This CDR3 spans 15 amino acids. V was pared by 4 bases and J by 6 bases, with 17 bases between. CDR3 in amino acids: CASSSDDPLPDTQYF. In DNA form, the CDR3 reads TGTGCCAGCAGCTCCGACGACCCTCTGCCGGATACGCAGTATTTT.

This clonotype appeared many times. The chain links TRBV7-2 to TRBJ2-1; 9 nucleotides match TRBD2. The CDR3 loop spans 15 amino acids. The V segment lost 2 bases and the J segment 4 bases; nucleotides outside the gene matches: 3. The germline V gene has CDR1 SGHTA and CDR2 FQGNSA. In DNA, the CDR3 is TGTGCCAGCAGCTTAAAAACTAGCGGGTACAATGAGCAGTTCTTC. This gives the protein CASSLKTSGYNEQFF.

The table lists this clonotype with many counts. The chain has TRBV7-2 and TRBJ2-7, with D maybe TRBD1 (6 bases). V lost 4 bases and J 2 bases, leaving 18 bases between the germline ends. This CDR3 spans 16 amino acids. Germline V gene lookup returns CDR1 SGHTA and CDR2 FQGNSA. CDR3 region: CASSSPDRPGPYEQYF. In DNA form, the CDR3 reads TGTGCCAGCAGCTCTCCGGACAGACCTGGTCCCTACGAGCAGTACTTC. The entire variable domain, with the rest obtained from reference TRBV7-2 and TRBJ2-7, is as follows: GAGVSQSPSNKVTEKGKDVELRCDPISGHTALYWYRQSLGQGLEFLIYFQGNSAPDKSGLPSDRFSAERTGGSVSTLTIQRTQQEDSAVYLCASSSPDRPGPYEQYFGPGTRLTVT.

The chain carries TRBV18 and TRBJ2-3; 9 bases are a match to TRBD2. CDR3 length equals 14 residues. The trim removed 1 base at V and 7 bases at J, leaving 3 bases unmatched. CDR1 KGHSH and CDR2 LQKENI come from the germline V gene. CDR3 bases: TGTGCCAGCTCACCACGGACTAGCGAGTATACGCAGTATTTT. This sequence encodes CASSPRTSEYTQYF.

This clonotype was picked up a small number of times. The chain employs TRBV7-9 and TRBJ2-1; D is perhaps TRBD1 or TRBD2 (5 bases each). From germline, CDR1 is SEHNR and CDR2 FQNEAQ (reference sequence). The CDR3 has 15 amino acids. The V end was cut by 5 bases, the J end by 3 bases, with 14 bases between. The CDR3 loop is CASSRGSGGYNEQFF. The CDR3 region has the DNA TGTGCCAGCAGCCGAGGGAGTGGGGGCTACAATGAGCAGTTCTTC.